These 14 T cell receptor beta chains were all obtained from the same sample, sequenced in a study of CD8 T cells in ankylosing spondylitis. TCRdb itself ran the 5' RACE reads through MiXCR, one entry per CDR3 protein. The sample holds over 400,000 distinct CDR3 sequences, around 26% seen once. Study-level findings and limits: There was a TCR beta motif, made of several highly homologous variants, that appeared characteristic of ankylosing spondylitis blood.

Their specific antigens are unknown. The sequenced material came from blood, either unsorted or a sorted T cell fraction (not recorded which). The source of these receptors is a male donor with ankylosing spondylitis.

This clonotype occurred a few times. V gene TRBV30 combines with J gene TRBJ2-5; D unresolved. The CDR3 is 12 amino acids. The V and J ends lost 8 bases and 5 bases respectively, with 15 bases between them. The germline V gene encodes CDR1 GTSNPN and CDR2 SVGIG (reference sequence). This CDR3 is CALSRLEETQYF. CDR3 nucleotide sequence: TGTGCCCTTTCTCGGCTGGAGGAGACCCAGTACTTC.

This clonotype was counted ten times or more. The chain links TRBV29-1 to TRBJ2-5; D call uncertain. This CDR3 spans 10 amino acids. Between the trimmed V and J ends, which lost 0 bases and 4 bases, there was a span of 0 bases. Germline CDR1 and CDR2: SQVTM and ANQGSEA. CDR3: CSVEEETQYF. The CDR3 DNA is TGCAGCGTTGAAGAAGAGACCCAGTACTTC.

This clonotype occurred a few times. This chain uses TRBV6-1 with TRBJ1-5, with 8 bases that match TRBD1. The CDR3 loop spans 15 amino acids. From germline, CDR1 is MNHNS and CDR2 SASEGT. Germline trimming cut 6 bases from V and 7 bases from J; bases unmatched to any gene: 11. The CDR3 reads CASRMQGAIRQPQHF. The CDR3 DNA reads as TGTGCCAGCAGGATGCAGGGGGCGATTAGGCAGCCCCAGCATTTT.

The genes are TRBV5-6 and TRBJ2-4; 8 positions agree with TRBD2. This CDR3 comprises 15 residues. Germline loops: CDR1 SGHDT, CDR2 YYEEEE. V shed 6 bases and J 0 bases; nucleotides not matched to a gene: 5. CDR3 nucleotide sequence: TGTGCCAGCAACTCCCGGGGGGGAGCCAAAAACATTCAGTACTTC. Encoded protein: CASNSRGGAKNIQYF.

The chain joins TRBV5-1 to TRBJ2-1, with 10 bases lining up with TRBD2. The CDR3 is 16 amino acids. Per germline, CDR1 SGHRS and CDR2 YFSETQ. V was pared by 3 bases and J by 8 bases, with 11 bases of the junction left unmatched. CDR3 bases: TGCGCCAGCAGCTACACAAGCGGGAGGGCCTTTGATGAGCAGTTCTTC. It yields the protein CASSYTSGRAFDEQFF.

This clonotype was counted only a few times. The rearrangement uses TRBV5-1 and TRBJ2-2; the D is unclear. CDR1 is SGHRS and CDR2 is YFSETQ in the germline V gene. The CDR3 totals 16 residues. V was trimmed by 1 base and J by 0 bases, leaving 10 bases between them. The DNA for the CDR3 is TGCGCCAGCAGCTTGAGGTCGGGTACGAACACCGGGGAGCTGTTTTTT. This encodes CASSLRSGTNTGELFF.

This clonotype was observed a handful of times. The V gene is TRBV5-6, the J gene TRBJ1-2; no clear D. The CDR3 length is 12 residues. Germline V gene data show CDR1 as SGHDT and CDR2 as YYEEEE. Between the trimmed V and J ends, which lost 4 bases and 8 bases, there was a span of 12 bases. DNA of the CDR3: TGTGCCAGCAGCCCGGGTCTGGCGGGCTACACCTTC. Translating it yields CASSPGLAGYTF.

The CDR3, as DNA: TGTGCCAGCTCACCACCTAGCAGGGGCTATGGCTACACCTTC. It encodes CASSPPSRGYGYTF. The chain is built from TRBV18 and TRBJ1-2, with D possibly matching TRBD1 (6 bases). The V end was cut by 0 bases, the J end by 4 bases, with 9 bases between. There are 14 residues in the CDR3. Germline V gives CDR1 KGHSH, CDR2 LQKENI.

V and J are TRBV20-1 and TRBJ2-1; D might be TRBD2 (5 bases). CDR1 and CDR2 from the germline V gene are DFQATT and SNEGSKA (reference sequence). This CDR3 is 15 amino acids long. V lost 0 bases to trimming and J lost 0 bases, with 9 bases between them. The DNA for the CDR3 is TGCAGTGCTAGAGATACGGGAAGCTCCTACAATGAGCAGTTCTTC. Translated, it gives CSARDTGSSYNEQFF.

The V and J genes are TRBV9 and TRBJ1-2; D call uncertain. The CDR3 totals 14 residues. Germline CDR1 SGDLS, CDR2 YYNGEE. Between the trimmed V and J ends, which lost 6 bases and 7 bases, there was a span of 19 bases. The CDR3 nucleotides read TGTGCCAGCACCTTAAAGGAGGGTTGGAGTGGCTACACCTTC. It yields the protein CASTLKEGWSGYTF.

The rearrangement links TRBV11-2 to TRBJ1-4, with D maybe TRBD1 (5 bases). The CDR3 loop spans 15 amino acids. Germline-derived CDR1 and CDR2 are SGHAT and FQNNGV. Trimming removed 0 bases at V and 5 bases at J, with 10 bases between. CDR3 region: CASSLESRGNEKLFF. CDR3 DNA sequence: TGTGCCAGCAGCTTAGAGTCAAGGGGAAATGAAAAACTGTTTTTT.

This chain's CDR3 is CSARDSLGPSPHEQYF. CDR3 nucleotide sequence: TGCAGTGCTAGGGATAGCCTTGGACCTAGTCCCCACGAGCAGTACTTC. This chain connects TRBV20-1 to TRBJ2-7; D not certain. V shed 3 bases and J shed 5 bases, with 23 bases lying between them. The CDR3 is 16 residues long. Looked up from germline, CDR1 is DFQATT and CDR2 is SNEGSKA (reference sequence).

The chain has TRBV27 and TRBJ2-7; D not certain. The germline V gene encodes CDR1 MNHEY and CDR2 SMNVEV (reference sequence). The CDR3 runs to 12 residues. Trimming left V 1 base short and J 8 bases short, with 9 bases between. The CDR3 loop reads CASSLFLGKQYF. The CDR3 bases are TGTGCCAGCAGTTTATTTTTGGGCAAGCAGTACTTC.

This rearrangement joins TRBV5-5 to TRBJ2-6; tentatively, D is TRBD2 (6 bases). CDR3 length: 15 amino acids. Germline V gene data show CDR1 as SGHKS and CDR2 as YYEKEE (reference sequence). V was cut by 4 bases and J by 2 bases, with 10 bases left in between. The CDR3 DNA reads TGTGCCAGCAGCCCATGGGGGGCTGGGGCCAACGTCCTGACTTTC. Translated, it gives CASSPWGAGANVLTF.